Listed here is a single T cell receptor beta chain. Germline CDR1 is SQVTM and CDR2 is ANQGSEA. CDR3 length: 14 amino acids. The V and J ends lost 7 bases and 0 bases respectively, with 15 bases between them. In the original processing: The authors estimated nucleated cell counts from reference gene primer amplification. The protocol was immunoSEQ multiplex PCR, while the TCRdb copy is restricted to in-frame clones and leaves out a portion. V, J and clone size were drawn from that table, and D and trimming were deduced from the DNA. The sample includes some 66,000 clones, 65% to 90% of them seen just once. The data belong to a study of blood T cell repertoires in COVID-19. About the research overall: Whether acute or convalescent, the COVID-19 samples came from the United States, Italy and Spain. Nucleic acid was either cDNA or gDNA, and it came from T cells, B-cell-depleted T cells, or PBMCs.

This clonotype was obtained from a man in his 60s with acute or convalescent COVID-19. V gene TRBV29-1 combines with J gene TRBJ1-2; D is unclear. Source material: peripheral blood. CDR3 sequence reads: CSATSHSANYGYTF. In DNA form, the CDR3 reads TGCAGCGCCACCTCGCACTCCGCTAACTATGGCTACACCTTC.